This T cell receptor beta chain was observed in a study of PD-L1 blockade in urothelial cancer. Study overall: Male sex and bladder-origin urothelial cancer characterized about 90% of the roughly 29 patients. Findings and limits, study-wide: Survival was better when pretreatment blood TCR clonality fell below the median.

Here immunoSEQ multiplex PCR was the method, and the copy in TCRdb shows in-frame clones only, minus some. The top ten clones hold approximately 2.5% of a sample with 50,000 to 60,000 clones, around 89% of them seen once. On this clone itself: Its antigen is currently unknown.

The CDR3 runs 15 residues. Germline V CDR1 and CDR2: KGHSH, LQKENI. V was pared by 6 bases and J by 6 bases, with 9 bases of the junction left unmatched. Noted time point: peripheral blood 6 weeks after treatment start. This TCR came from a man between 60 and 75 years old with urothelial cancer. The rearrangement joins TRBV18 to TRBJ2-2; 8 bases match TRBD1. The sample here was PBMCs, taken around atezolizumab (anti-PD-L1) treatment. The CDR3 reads CASSHMTGASGELFF. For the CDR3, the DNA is TGTGCCAGCTCCCACATGACAGGGGCGTCCGGGGAGCTGTTTTTT.